This T cell receptor beta chain came from a study of T cells in Graves' hyperthyroidism and ophthalmopathy. The junction had 3 bases not matched to a gene; V was cut back by 8 bases and J by 4 bases. Germline lookup yields CDR1 LGHDT and CDR2 YNNKEL (reference sequence). The CDR3 spans 13 residues. What was amplified from RNA transcripts were TCR beta CDR3 regions. The TCR CDR3 was amplified in a first-round RT-PCR using the HTBI primer set. TCRdb itself ran the multiplex PCR reads through MiXCR, one entry per CDR3 protein. This sample has a few hundred thousand distinct CDR3 sequences; 15% to 20% occur once, and the top ten carry about 4%. Fresh peripheral blood, 10 ml, was the source of the PBMCs.

Material: blood. The gene calls are TRBV3-1 and TRBJ2-5; 11 nucleotides agree with TRBD2. The sequence came from a woman under 30 with Graves' hyperthyroidism. The CDR3 nucleotides are TGTGCCAGCTTGACTAGCGGGATAGAGACCCAGTACTTC. Its protein product is CASLTSGIETQYF.